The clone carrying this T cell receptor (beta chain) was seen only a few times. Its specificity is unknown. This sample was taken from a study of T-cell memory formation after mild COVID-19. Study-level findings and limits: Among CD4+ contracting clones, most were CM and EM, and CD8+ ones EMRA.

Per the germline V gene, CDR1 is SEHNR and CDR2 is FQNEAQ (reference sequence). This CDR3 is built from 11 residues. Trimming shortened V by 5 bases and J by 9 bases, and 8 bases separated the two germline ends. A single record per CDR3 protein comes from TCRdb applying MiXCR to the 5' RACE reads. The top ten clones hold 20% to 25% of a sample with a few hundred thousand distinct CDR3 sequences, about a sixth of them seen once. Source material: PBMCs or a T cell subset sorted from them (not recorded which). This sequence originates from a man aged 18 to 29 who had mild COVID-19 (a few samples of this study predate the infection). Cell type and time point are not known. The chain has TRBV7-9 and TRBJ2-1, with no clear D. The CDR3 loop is CASSPLIEQFF. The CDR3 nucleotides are TGTGCCAGCAGCCCCCTGATTGAGCAGTTCTTC.